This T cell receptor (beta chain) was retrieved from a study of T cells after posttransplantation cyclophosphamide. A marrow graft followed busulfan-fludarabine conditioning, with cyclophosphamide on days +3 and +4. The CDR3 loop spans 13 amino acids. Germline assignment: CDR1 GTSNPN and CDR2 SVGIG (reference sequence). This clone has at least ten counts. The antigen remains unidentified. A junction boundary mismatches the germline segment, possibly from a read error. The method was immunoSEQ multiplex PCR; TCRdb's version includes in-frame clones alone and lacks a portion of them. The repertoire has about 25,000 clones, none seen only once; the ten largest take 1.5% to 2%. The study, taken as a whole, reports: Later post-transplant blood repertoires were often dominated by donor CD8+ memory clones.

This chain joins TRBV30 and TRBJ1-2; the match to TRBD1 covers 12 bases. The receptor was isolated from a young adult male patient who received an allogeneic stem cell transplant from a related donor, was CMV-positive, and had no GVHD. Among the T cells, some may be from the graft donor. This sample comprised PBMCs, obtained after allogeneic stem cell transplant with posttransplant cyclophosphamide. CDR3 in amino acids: CAWNRRDRGLLFF. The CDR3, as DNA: TGTGCCTGGAACAGAAGGGACAGGGGGCTTTTATTCTTC.